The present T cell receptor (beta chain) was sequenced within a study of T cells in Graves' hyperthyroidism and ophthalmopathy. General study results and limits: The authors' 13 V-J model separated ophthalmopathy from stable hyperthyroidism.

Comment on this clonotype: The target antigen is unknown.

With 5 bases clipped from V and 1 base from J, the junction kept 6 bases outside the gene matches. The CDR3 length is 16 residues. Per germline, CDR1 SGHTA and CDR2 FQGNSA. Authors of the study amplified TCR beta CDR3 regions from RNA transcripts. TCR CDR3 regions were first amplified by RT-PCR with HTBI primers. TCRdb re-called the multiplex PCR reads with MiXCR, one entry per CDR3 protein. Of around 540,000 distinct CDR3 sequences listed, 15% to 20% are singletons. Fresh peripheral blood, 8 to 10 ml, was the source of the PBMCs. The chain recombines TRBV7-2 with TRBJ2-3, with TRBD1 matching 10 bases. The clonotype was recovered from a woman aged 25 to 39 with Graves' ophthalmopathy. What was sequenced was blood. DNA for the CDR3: TGTGCCAGCAGCCCACCCGGGACAGGGGGCACAGATACGCAGTATTTT. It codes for CASSPPGTGGTDTQYF. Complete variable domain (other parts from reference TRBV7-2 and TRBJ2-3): GAGVSQSPSNKVTEKGKDVELRCDPISGHTALYWYRQSLGQGLEFLIYFQGNSAPDKSGLPSDRFSAERTGGSVSTLTIQRTQQEDSAVYLCASSPPGTGGTDTQYFGPGTRLTVL.